The next 14 T cell receptor beta chains were all read from a single sample in a study of T-cell reconstitution after alpha-beta-depleted transplantation in children. TCRbeta library preparation incorporated unique molecular identifiers. TCRdb reanalysed the PCR reads using MiXCR and keeps one entry per CDR3 protein. This repertoire shows around 94,000 distinct CDR3 sequences, approximately 8% found once; its top ten account for roughly 17%. The sequences come from PBMCs, collected before TCRalphabeta/CD19-depleted stem cell transplant. The receptors were sampled from a boy between 2 and 10 years old with acute lymphoblastic leukemia, due to receive a stem cell transplant.

The V call is TRBV5-4, the J call TRBJ2-3; D ambiguous. CDR3 length equals 15 residues. Germline V gives CDR1 SGHNT, CDR2 YYREEE (reference sequence). V lost 4 bases and J lost 1, with 13 bases in between. The CDR3 region has the DNA TGTGCCAGCAGCCGACCGCAGGCGGGCACAGATACGCAGTATTTT. Translation: CASSRPQAGTDTQYF.

This clonotype was counted at least ten times. The genes are TRBV4-2 and TRBJ2-3; perhaps TRBD2 as D (6 bases). Trimming shortened V by 0 bases and J by 9 bases, and 19 bases separated the two germline ends. This CDR3 comprises 16 residues. Germline V gene data show CDR1 as LGHNA and CDR2 as YNFKEQ. The CDR3 DNA is TGTGCCAGCAGCCAAGAATCTGGGACTTTCGGCGCAACGCAGTATTTT. It translates to CASSQESGTFGATQYF.

The rearrangement links TRBV20-1 to TRBJ1-2; 7 bases map to TRBD1. Germline CDR1 is DFQATT and CDR2 is SNEGSKA (reference sequence). Germline trimming cut 2 bases from V and 5 bases from J; bases unmatched to any gene: 5. The CDR3 length is 13 residues. The CDR3 sequence is CSARLGTDYGYTF. The CDR3 coding sequence is TGCAGTGCTAGATTAGGGACAGATTATGGCTACACCTTC.

This clonotype was observed at least ten times. This chain joins TRBV19 and TRBJ2-6; the D gene could be TRBD1 or TRBD2 (5 bases each). V lost 5 bases and J 4 bases, leaving 12 bases between the germline ends. CDR3 length: 15 amino acids. Germline CDR1 is LNHDA and CDR2 is SQIVND (reference sequence). The CDR3 protein is CASSSQGAGANVLTF. The CDR3 nucleotides are TGTGCCAGTAGTTCCCAGGGAGCAGGGGCCAACGTCCTGACTTTC.

This clonotype turned up a few times. V and J are TRBV6-1 and TRBJ2-2, with D unclear. The CDR3 totals 13 residues. Germline V CDR1 and CDR2: MNHNS, SASEGT. Trimming took 8 bases from V and 0 from J, leaving 7 bases between them. CDR3 nucleotides: TGTGCCAGCGGTGCATCGAACACCGGGGAGCTGTTTTTT. This translates into CASGASNTGELFF.

The chain couples TRBV20-1 to TRBJ1-5; no clear D. V was trimmed by 0 bases and J by 0 bases, leaving 6 bases between them. CDR1 and CDR2 (germline): DFQATT, SNEGSKA (reference sequence). The CDR3 runs to 14 residues. The CDR3: CSARDWSSNQPQHF. The CDR3 region has the DNA TGCAGTGCTAGAGATTGGTCTAGCAATCAGCCCCAGCATTTT.

The V gene is TRBV7-2, the J gene TRBJ2-5; TRBD1 aligns across 7 bases. Per the germline V gene, CDR1 is SGHTA and CDR2 is FQGNSA. This CDR3 has 15 residues. Trimming cost V 0 bases and J 6 bases; bases outside gene matches: 7. The CDR3 protein is CASSLAEDRLQTQYF. The CDR3 DNA reads TGTGCCAGCAGCTTAGCGGAGGACAGGTTACAGACCCAGTACTTC.

This clonotype was observed many times. The chain has TRBV10-3 and TRBJ1-2; D uncertain. There are 13 residues in the CDR3. CDR1 and CDR2 from the germline V gene are ENHRY and SYGVKD. V lost 4 bases and J lost 3, with 9 bases in between. CDR3 in DNA: TGTGCCATCAGTGGGAACAGAGACTATGGCTACACCTTC. Translating gives CAISGNRDYGYTF.

V gene TRBV5-1 combines with J gene TRBJ2-6, with a possible D match to TRBD1 (5 bases). Trimming stripped 0 bases from V and 0 bases from J, with 10 bases between. The CDR3 is made up of 17 amino acids. The germline V gene encodes CDR1 SGHRS and CDR2 YFSETQ. CDR3 coding DNA: TGCGCCAGCAGCTTGGGGGGCAGCAGCTCTGGGGCCAACGTCCTGACTTTC. Translation: CASSLGGSSSGANVLTF.

This clonotype appeared a few times. The gene calls are TRBV6-5 and TRBJ2-7; TRBD1 matches 11 bases. CDR1 is MNHEY and CDR2 is SVGAGI in the germline V gene. CDR3 length: 16 residues. V lost 0 bases and J lost 3; bases outside the gene matches: 4. CDR3 loop: CASSYSIGTGGYEQYF. In DNA, the CDR3 is TGTGCCAGCAGTTACTCGATAGGGACAGGGGGCTACGAGCAGTACTTC.

This clonotype was observed many times. The germline gene is not matched at one end of the junction; a read error may be the cause. The V call is TRBV7-7, the J call TRBJ2-7; 9 bases fit TRBD1. The CDR3 sequence is 13 residues long. CDR1 is SSHAT and CDR2 is FNYEAQ in the germline V gene (reference sequence). CDR3 bases: TGTGCTAGCAGCTTATGGACAGGGGACGAGCAGTACTTC. Protein sequence: CASSLWTGDEQYF.

This clonotype was seen at least ten times. The genes are TRBV3-1 and TRBJ2-7, with D possibly TRBD1 on 6 matching bases. CDR1 is LGHDT, CDR2 YNNKEL, per germline (reference sequence). The CDR3 covers 14 residues. Between the trimmed V and J ends, which lost 1 base and 3 bases, there was a span of 10 bases. CDR3 DNA sequence: TGTGCCAGCAGCCAAGGAGAAGGGGGCTACGAGCAGTACTTC. It is translated as CASSQGEGGYEQYF.

The CDR3 loop is CATSRDPATGELFF. As DNA, the CDR3 is TGTGCCACCAGCAGAGACCCGGCCACCGGGGAGCTGTTTTTT. The V gene is TRBV15, the J gene TRBJ2-2, with D hard to call. Per the germline V gene, CDR1 is LNHNV and CDR2 is YYDKDF (reference sequence). This CDR3 comprises 14 residues. V lost 0 bases and J lost 4, with 6 bases in between.

Many counts were recorded for this clonotype. The J gene is TRBJ1-3, the V gene TRBV15; TRBD1 is a possible D gene (5 bases). CDR1 and CDR2 from the germline V gene are LNHNV and YYDKDF (reference sequence). The V end lost 1 base, the J end lost 6 bases, and 16 bases lay between the germline ends. The CDR3 has 16 amino acids. CDR3 sequence reads: CATSRGGTGLVNTIYF. The CDR3 nucleotides are TGTGCCACCAGCAGAGGAGGGACGGGCCTCGTAAACACCATATATTTT.